Below are 24 T cell receptor beta chains sequenced from a single sample in a study of cytomegalovirus exposure and HLA in healthy donors. Vbeta (60) and Jbeta (13) primers were used in the PCR. Assay: immunoSEQ multiplex PCR; the TCRdb copy retains only in-frame clones and omits some. The repertoire holds 99,000 or so clones, with just under 80% as singletons. The sequenced sample consisted of PBMCs. The origin of the receptors is a male donor in good health and CMV-seronegative.

To note about this clone: At one end the junction does not follow the germline gene, possibly because of a read error. The same CDR3 also results from other DNA sequences found in this sample. The DNA for the CDR3 is TGCGCCAGCAGCGTAGGACAGCAAGCCTACGAGCAGTACTTC. Translated: CASSVGQQAYEQYF. The V and J genes are TRBV9 and TRBJ2-7; D might be TRBD1 (6 bases). Germline V gene lookup returns CDR1 SGDLS and CDR2 YYNGEE. The CDR3 sequence is 14 residues long.

The rearrangement joins TRBV4-1 to TRBJ1-5, with D tentatively TRBD1 (6 bases). This CDR3 contains 20 residues. Trimming took off 1 base at V and 0 bases at J, with 22 bases between the two ends. The germline gives CDR1 MGHRA, CDR2 YSYEKL. The CDR3 sequence: CASSQGWTARTLNSNQPQHF. The CDR3 nucleotides are TGCGCCAGCAGCCAAGGTTGGACAGCACGGACCCTAAATAGCAATCAGCCCCAGCATTTT.

The V and J genes are TRBV4-3 and TRBJ2-3; the match to TRBD2 covers 8 bases. V was pared by 1 base and J by 4 bases, with 10 bases of the junction left unmatched. The V gene's germline CDR1 is LGHNA and CDR2 YSLEER. This CDR3 contains 17 residues. CDR3 nucleotides: TGCGCCAGCAGCCAAGTAATCTTCCGGGAGGGATCAGATACGCAGTATTTT. As protein: CASSQVIFREGSDTQYF.

CDR3 protein: CASSRGGSNEKLFF. In nucleotides, the CDR3 is TGTGCCAGCTCACGGGGGGGATCAAATGAAAAACTGTTTTTT. The V gene is TRBV18, the J gene TRBJ1-4, with a possible D match to TRBD1 (5 bases). Deletions cut 4 bases from V and 5 bases from J, with 11 bases between. Per the germline V gene, CDR1 is KGHSH and CDR2 is LQKENI. The CDR3 contains 14 residues.

The gene calls are TRBV12-5 and TRBJ2-3; 7 bases line up with TRBD1. CDR3 size: 17 residues. Germline V CDR1 and CDR2: LGHNT, FRNRAP. The J segment lost 0 bases and the V segment lost 0 bases, leaving 6 bases of the junction unmatched. The CDR3 spells CASGLVGTAGSTDTQYF. The CDR3 nucleotides read TGTGCTAGTGGTTTGGTTGGGACAGCCGGAAGCACAGATACGCAGTATTTT.

The genes are TRBV19 and TRBJ2-1, with TRBD2 as a possible D gene (6 bases). The CDR3 runs 16 residues. Germline CDR1 LNHDA, CDR2 SQIVND (reference sequence). The V end lost 7 bases, the J end lost 0 bases, and 16 bases lay between the germline ends. Written as DNA, the CDR3 is TGTGCCAGTAAGCCCCACGGGGGAAGCTCCTACAATGAGCAGTTCTTC. Translating it yields CASKPHGGSSYNEQFF. Filled out from reference TRBV19 and TRBJ2-1, the complete variable domain reads DGGITQSPKYLFRKEGQNVTLSCEQNLNHDAMYWYRQDPGQGLRLIYYSQIVNDFQKGDIAEGYSVSREKKESFPLTVTSAQKNPTAFYLCASKPHGGSSYNEQFFGPGTRLTVL.

The chain recombines TRBV19 with TRBJ2-3, with 8 positions matching TRBD2. The CDR3 has 15 amino acids. CDR1 and CDR2 from the germline V gene are LNHDA and SQIVND (reference sequence). V was pared by 5 bases and J by 0 bases, with 4 bases of the junction left unmatched. The CDR3 region is CASSEASGSTDTQYF. For the CDR3, the DNA is TGTGCCAGTAGTGAGGCTAGCGGGAGCACAGATACGCAGTATTTT.

This sequence joins TRBV27 and TRBJ1-5; D gene unclear. The CDR3 extends over 13 amino acids. CDR1 is MNHEY, CDR2 SMNVEV, per germline (reference sequence). V dropped 5 bases and J dropped 6 bases, with 11 bases sitting between them. The CDR3 DNA follows: TGTGCCAGCAGTCCCTCCACGGGTCAGCCCCAGCATTTT. It is translated as CASSPSTGQPQHF.

V gene TRBV6-1 combines with J gene TRBJ2-7, with a tentative D call TRBD2 (6 bases). This CDR3 has 15 amino acids. Trimming pared 5 bases from V and 2 bases from J, leaving 16 bases between. Germline CDR1 reads MNHNS; CDR2 reads SASEGT. The CDR3 DNA is TGTGCCAGCAGTCCTGGGTCCGGGGGTACCTACGAGCAGTACTTC. Translating it yields CASSPGSGGTYEQYF.

The J gene is TRBJ1-5, the V gene TRBV9, with D possibly TRBD1 on 6 matching bases. The CDR3 is 16 residues long. V lost 1 base and J 4 bases, leaving 15 bases between the germline ends. The germline CDR1 and CDR2 sequences are SGDLS and YYNGEE. CDR3 sequence (DNA): TGTGCCAGCAGCGTAAATCCGGACAGCCCGAATCAGCCCCAGCATTTT. Protein: CASSVNPDSPNQPQHF.

DNA for the CDR3: TGCGCCAGCAGCTTGGGGGCTCTGCGATACAATGAGCAGTTCTTC. Its translation: CASSLGALRYNEQFF. The chain links TRBV5-1 to TRBJ2-1; D is uncertain. The length of the CDR3 is 15 residues. V was pared by 0 bases and J by 4 bases, with 11 bases between. The germline CDR1 and CDR2 sequences are SGHRS and YFSETQ.

A single count supports this clone. The chain couples TRBV2 to TRBJ2-4, with TRBD2 matching 10 bases. Losses at the gene ends were 1 base for V and 7 bases for J; bases not matched to a gene: 13. Germline V gene sequence: CDR1 SNHLY, CDR2 FYNNEI. This CDR3 contains 18 residues. In DNA form, the CDR3 reads TGTGCCAGCAGTGAAGTTACGAGCGGGAGGGCCAAGTTGAACATTCAGTACTTC. This encodes CASSEVTSGRAKLNIQYF.

The chain recombines TRBV30 with TRBJ2-3, with TRBD2 as a possible D gene (6 bases). Per germline, CDR1 GTSNPN and CDR2 SVGIG (reference sequence). V gave up 1 base and J gave up 2 bases, with 10 bases separating them. The CDR3 is made up of 14 amino acids. For the CDR3, the DNA is TGTGCCTGGAGTGCCGGGAGTACCACAGATACGCAGTATTTT. It encodes CAWSAGSTTDTQYF.

The chain carries TRBV14 and TRBJ2-7; D gene uncertain. The germline V gene encodes CDR1 SGHDN and CDR2 FVKESK. The CDR3 length is 16 residues. Trimming took off 1 base at V and 5 bases at J, with 18 bases between the two ends. Written as DNA, the CDR3 is TGTGCCAGCAGCCAAGGCCTTGGGCACCCTTTAAACGAGCAGTACTTC. Its translation: CASSQGLGHPLNEQYF. The whole variable domain, remainder taken from reference TRBV14 and TRBJ2-7, is EAGVTQFPSHSVIEKGQTVTLRCDPISGHDNLYWYRRVMGKEIKFLLHFVKESKQDESGMPNNRFLAERTGGTYSTLKVQPAELEDSGVYFCASSQGLGHPLNEQYFGPGTRLTVT.

V is TRBV10-3 and J is TRBJ2-5, with a weak D call TRBD2 (5 bases). The DNA end is a closer match to TRBJ2-7, so the J assignment may be wrong. The CDR3 sequence is 14 residues long. Germline V gene data show CDR1 as ENHRY and CDR2 as SYGVKD. CDR3 DNA sequence: TGTGCCATCAGTGATCGGGGTAGGACCTACGAGCAGTACTTC. Translated, it gives CAISDRGRTYEQYF.

The chain has TRBV5-1 and TRBJ1-5; 12 nucleotides agree with TRBD1. Germline CDR1 and CDR2: SGHRS and YFSETQ. CDR3 size: 14 residues. After removal of 3 bases from V and 7 bases from J, the junction contained 2 bases not matched to a gene. This CDR3 reads CASSSGTGGQPQHF. The CDR3 bases are TGCGCCAGCAGCTCGGGGACAGGGGGCCAGCCCCAGCATTTT.

The chain uses TRBV18 and TRBJ2-7; 8 positions agree with TRBD2. CDR3 length equals 15 residues. V was clipped by 0 bases and J by 6 bases; unmatched bases: 7. Germline values: CDR1 KGHSH, CDR2 LQKENI. The CDR3 reads CASSPPSGSWSEQYF. CDR3 nucleotides: TGTGCCAGCTCACCACCAAGCGGGAGTTGGAGCGAGCAGTACTTC.

This clone came up once. The rearrangement uses TRBV14 and TRBJ1-2, with TRBD1 matching over 7 bases. Germline loops: CDR1 SGHDN, CDR2 FVKESK. The junction had 8 bases not matched to a gene; V was cut back by 4 bases and J by 6 bases. This CDR3 comprises 14 residues. The CDR3 region is CASSPGTELNGYTF. The DNA of the CDR3 is TGTGCCAGCAGCCCCGGGACAGAATTGAATGGCTACACCTTC.

The chain combines TRBV7-2 with TRBJ1-1, with 7 bases identical to TRBD1. The junction had 10 bases not matched to a gene; V was cut back by 5 bases and J by 4 bases. Germline CDR1 SGHTA, CDR2 FQGNSA. The CDR3 runs 15 residues. This chain's CDR3 is CASSTSRGVGTEAFF. The CDR3 region has the DNA TGTGCCAGCAGCACCTCCAGGGGGGTAGGCACTGAAGCTTTCTTT.

This rearrangement joins TRBV7-8 to TRBJ2-5; 10 bases are shared with TRBD2. Germline V gene sequence: CDR1 SGHVS, CDR2 FQNEAQ. The trim removed 1 base at V and 6 bases at J, leaving 8 bases unmatched. CDR3 length: 16 residues. CDR3 in DNA: TGTGCCAGCAGCTTAGTGGCAGCGGGAGGGCCCAAGACCCAGTACTTC. Protein sequence: CASSLVAAGGPKTQYF. The full variable domain, completed using reference TRBV7-8 and TRBJ2-5, is GAGVSQSPRYKVAKRGQDVALRCDPISGHVSLFWYQQALGQGPEFLTYFQNEAQLDKSGLPSDRFFAERPEGSVSTLKIQRTQQEDSAVYLCASSLVAAGGPKTQYFGPGTRLLVL.

The V call is TRBV19, the J call TRBJ2-2, with 9 bases lining up with TRBD1. Germline CDR1 LNHDA, CDR2 SQIVND (reference sequence). V lost 4 bases, J lost 6 bases, and 12 bases stayed unmatched. The CDR3 is 17 residues long. The CDR3 protein is CASSTELDRGGAGELFF. In DNA form, the CDR3 reads TGTGCCAGTAGTACCGAGCTGGACAGGGGTGGGGCCGGGGAGCTGTTTTTT.

The chain has TRBV29-1 and TRBJ2-7; TRBD2 is a possible D gene (6 bases). The CDR3 consists of 15 residues. Looked up from germline, CDR1 is SQVTM and CDR2 is ANQGSEA. Trimming took off 1 base at V and 3 bases at J, with 16 bases between the two ends. The CDR3 DNA reads as TGCAGCGTTGAAGGGGAGACTAGAGGGGACTACGAGCAGTACTTC. The encoded protein is CSVEGETRGDYEQYF.

This sequence joins TRBV2 and TRBJ1-1, with D possibly TRBD1 on 5 matching bases. Trimming pared 6 bases from V and 2 bases from J, leaving 10 bases between. This CDR3 is 13 amino acids long. From germline, CDR1 is SNHLY and CDR2 FYNNEI. The CDR3 DNA follows: TGTGCCAGCAGCGCAGGGATAAACACTGAAGCTTTCTTT. Protein: CASSAGINTEAFF.

The CDR3 sequence: CASSLSGQGKRDEKLFF. The CDR3 DNA sequence: TGCGCCAGCAGCCTTTCCGGACAGGGTAAGAGAGATGAAAAACTGTTTTTT. The genes are TRBV4-1 and TRBJ1-4; 8 bases line up with TRBD1. Trimming at V came to 4 bases and at J to 6 bases, leaving 13 bases not matched to a gene. Germline assignment: CDR1 MGHRA and CDR2 YSYEKL. The CDR3 totals 17 residues.